The clone carrying this T cell receptor beta chain was counted once. Researchers defined stable Graves' hyperthyroidism as no ophthalmopathy progression within 18 months. Hyperthyroidism had been newly diagnosed in patients aged 18 to 65, and its duration was under 2 months. Exclusion criteria comprised uncontrolled infection, other autoimmune disease, pregnancy or lactation. Diagnosis rested on symptoms, serum thyroxine and TRAb, thyroid ultrasound, and orbital computed tomography. It was RNA transcripts that yielded the amplified TCR beta CDR3 regions. RT-PCR in the first round (using the HTBI primer set) targeted the TCR CDR3. A single record per CDR3 protein comes from TCRdb applying MiXCR to the multiplex PCR reads. The repertoire holds 560,000 or so distinct CDR3 sequences, with around 45% as singletons. The sample originates from a study of T cells in Graves' hyperthyroidism and ophthalmopathy.

Germline CDR1 and CDR2: SGHAT and FQDESV (reference sequence). The CDR3 runs 15 residues. V was cut by 3 bases and J by 0 bases, with 12 bases left in between. The chain uses TRBV11-1 and TRBJ2-7; D not certain. This receptor was taken from a woman aged 18-35 years with Graves' hyperthyroidism. Sequencing was done on a sample of peripheral blood or thyroid tissue (not recorded which). CDR3 region: CASSLESVSSYEQYF. In DNA form, the CDR3 reads TGTGCCAGCAGCTTGGAATCAGTGAGCTCCTACGAGCAGTACTTC.